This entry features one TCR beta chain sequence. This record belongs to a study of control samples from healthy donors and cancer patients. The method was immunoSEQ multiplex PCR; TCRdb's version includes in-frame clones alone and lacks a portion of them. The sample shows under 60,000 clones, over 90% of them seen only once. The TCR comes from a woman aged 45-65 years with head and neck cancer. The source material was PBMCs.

Here the CDR3 reads CASSFGGQGGYTF. CDR3 nucleotide sequence: TGTGCCAGCAGTTTTGGAGGACAGGGCGGCTACACCTTC. This chain links TRBV12-3 or TRBV12-4 with TRBJ1-2; TRBD1 agrees at 8 bases. The CDR3 has 13 residues. V trimming: 3 bases; J trimming: 8 bases; junction bases outside the gene matches: 5.